Following are 6 T cell receptor beta chains from one sample sequenced in a study of human CD8 memory T cell subsets. Researchers made TCR beta libraries via UMI-labeled 5' RACE. TCRdb reprocessed the 5' RACE reads and keeps a single row for each CDR3 protein, giving no DNA. The repertoire shows some 10,000 distinct CDR3 sequences; the top ten hold roughly 21%. Sequenced sample: CD8+ stem-like memory T cells (TSCM and TCM) sorted from PBMCs. Sample subset: stem-like memory CD8 T cells (TSTEM), CCR7+ PD-1- TIGIT-. These receptors all stem from a human donor in good health.

V usage is TRBV6-2 or TRBV6-3 and J usage is TRBJ2-7; TCRdb names TRBD1, which stays unverified in the absence of DNA. The CDR3 totals 16 residues. Per germline, CDR1 MNHEY and CDR2 SVGEGT. The CDR3 region is CASSLLPGQETYEQYF.

This sequence joins TRBV20-1 and TRBJ2-2. The CDR3 contains 14 residues. CDR1 DFQATT and CDR2 SNEGSKA come from the germline V gene (reference sequence). CDR3 residues: CSAKSSQRGGELFF.

The rearrangement joins TRBV7-9 to TRBJ1-4; TCRdb proposes TRBD1, but this gene call is untestable without DNA. Germline CDR1 and CDR2: SEHNR and FQNEAQ (reference sequence). The CDR3 runs 14 residues. CDR3 sequence: CASSSSGGDEKLFF.

Here the CDR3 reads CASSQDPIGAGDEKLFF. The genes are TRBV4-3 and TRBJ1-4; with no DNA, the TCRdb D assignment of TRBD1 cannot be verified. The germline V gene encodes CDR1 LGHNA and CDR2 YSLEER. The CDR3 has 17 amino acids.

The V call is TRBV7-2, the J call TRBJ1-3. The CDR3 totals 16 residues. Germline V gene sequence: CDR1 SGHTA, CDR2 FQGNSA. CDR3 amino acids: CASSLGWQNSGNTIYF.

The V call is TRBV4-3, the J call TRBJ2-5; TCRdb's D gene call, TRBD2, goes unchecked for lack of DNA. The CDR3 is made up of 15 amino acids. Germline loops: CDR1 LGHNA, CDR2 YSLEER. Here the CDR3 reads CASSQDRAGPETQYF.